This TCR beta chain is from a study of cytomegalovirus exposure and HLA in healthy donors. Regarding the study as a whole: It was 160 or so TCR beta chains that were listed as cytomegalovirus-associated. The classifier reportedly diagnosed cytomegalovirus status with high sensitivity and specificity.

The method was immunoSEQ multiplex PCR; TCRdb's version includes in-frame clones alone and lacks a portion of them. This table holds 130,000 to 150,000 clones, roughly 81% found once. In the case of this clone: Its cognate antigen is unknown.

The CDR3 is made up of 15 amino acids. V was shortened by 6 bases and J by 1 base, with 14 bases between the two germline ends. Germline CDR1 is SNHLY and CDR2 is FYNNEI. The chain recombines TRBV2 with TRBJ2-3, with D tentatively TRBD1 (6 bases). The TCR was taken from a woman aged 25-40 years in good health and CMV-seronegative. The source material was PBMCs. The CDR3 region is CASSDDRTRTDTQYF. In nucleotides, the CDR3 is TGTGCCAGCAGCGACGACAGGACCCGCACAGATACGCAGTATTTT.